This T cell receptor (beta chain) appears in the sequencing data of a study of T cell repertoires in cytomegalovirus infection. Turning to the study itself: It was the public TCR beta signatures that indicated both CMV infection and matching HLA type.

Germline values: CDR1 MGHRA, CDR2 YSYEKL. This CDR3 has 19 residues. With 1 base clipped from V and 1 base from J, the junction kept 7 bases outside the gene matches. A remark on this clonotype: Antigen specificity is unknown.

One entry per CDR3 protein, called by TCRdb with MiXCR from the reads. The data hold some 130,000 distinct CDR3 sequences, with 20% to 30% observed a single time. This TCR derives from a human donor in good health (CMV status not recorded). Some clones in this sample may be carry-over from other donors' samples. The chain carries TRBV4-1 and TRBJ2-2, with 12 nucleotides matching TRBD2. The specimen sequenced was PBMCs, sequenced either directly or after in vitro stimulation (not recorded which). The CDR3 bases are TGCGCCAGCAGCCAAGGGTGGACTAGCGGGATTCTGAACACCGGGGAGCTGTTTTTT. It specifies CASSQGWTSGILNTGELFF.